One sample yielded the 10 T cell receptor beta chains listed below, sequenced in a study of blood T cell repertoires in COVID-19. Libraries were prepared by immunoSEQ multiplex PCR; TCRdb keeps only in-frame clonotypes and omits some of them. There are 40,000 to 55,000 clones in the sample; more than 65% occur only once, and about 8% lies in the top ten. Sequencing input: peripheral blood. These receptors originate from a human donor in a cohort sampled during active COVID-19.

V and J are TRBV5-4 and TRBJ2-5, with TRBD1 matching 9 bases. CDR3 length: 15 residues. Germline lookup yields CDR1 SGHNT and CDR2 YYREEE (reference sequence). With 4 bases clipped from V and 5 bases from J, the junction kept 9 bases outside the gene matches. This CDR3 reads CASSTGGQGLETQYF. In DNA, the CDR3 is TGTGCCAGCAGCACAGGGGGACAGGGCCTGGAGACCCAGTACTTC.

Here the CDR3 DNA reads TGCGCCAGCAGCCATTCCGGGACAGGGGACAATGAGCAGTTCTTC. Translated, it gives CASSHSGTGDNEQFF. This chain links TRBV4-3 with TRBJ2-1; 10 bases map to TRBD1. The V gene's germline CDR1 is LGHNA and CDR2 YSLEER. V lost 3 bases, J lost 5 bases, and 4 bases stayed unmatched. This CDR3 contains 15 residues.

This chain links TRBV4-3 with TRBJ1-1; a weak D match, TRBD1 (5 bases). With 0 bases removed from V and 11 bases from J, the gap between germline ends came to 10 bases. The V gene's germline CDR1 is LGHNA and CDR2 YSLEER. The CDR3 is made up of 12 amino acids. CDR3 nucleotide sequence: TGCGCCAGCAGCCAAGATAGGGGCGACGCTTTCTTT. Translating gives CASSQDRGDAFF.

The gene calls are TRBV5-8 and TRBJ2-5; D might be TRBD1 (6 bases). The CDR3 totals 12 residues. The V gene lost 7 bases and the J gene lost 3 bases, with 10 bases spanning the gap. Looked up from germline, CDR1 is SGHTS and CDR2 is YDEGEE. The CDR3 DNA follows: TGTGCCAGCCAGGGGCGGGAAGAGACCCAGTACTTC. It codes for CASQGREETQYF.

The CDR3 nucleotides are TGTGCCAGCAGTTTCCGGTCGGGAGGGAGTCAGCCCCAGCATTTT. Its translation: CASSFRSGGSQPQHF. This rearrangement joins TRBV27 to TRBJ1-5; D unclear. The CDR3 is 15 amino acids. Germline V gene lookup returns CDR1 MNHEY and CDR2 SMNVEV (reference sequence). V gave up 3 bases and J gave up 6 bases, with 15 bases separating them.

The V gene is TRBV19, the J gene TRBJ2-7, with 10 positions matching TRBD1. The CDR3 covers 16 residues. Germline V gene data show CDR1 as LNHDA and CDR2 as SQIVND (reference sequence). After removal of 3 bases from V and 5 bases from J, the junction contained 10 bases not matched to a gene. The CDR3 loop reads CASSIISGTGAHEQYF. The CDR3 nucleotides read TGTGCCAGTAGTATTATTTCGGGGACAGGGGCCCACGAGCAGTACTTC.

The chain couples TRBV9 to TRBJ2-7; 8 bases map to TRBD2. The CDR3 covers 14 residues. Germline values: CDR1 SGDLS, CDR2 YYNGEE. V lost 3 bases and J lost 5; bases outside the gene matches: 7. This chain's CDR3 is CASSERGTSNEQYF. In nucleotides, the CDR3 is TGTGCCAGCAGCGAGCGGGGGACTAGTAACGAGCAGTACTTC.

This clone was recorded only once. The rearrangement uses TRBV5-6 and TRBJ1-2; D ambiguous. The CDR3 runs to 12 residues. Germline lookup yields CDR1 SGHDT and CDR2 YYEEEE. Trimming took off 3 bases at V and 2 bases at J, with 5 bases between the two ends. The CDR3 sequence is CASSSRNYGYTF. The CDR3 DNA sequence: TGTGCCAGCAGCTCCAGGAACTATGGCTACACCTTC.

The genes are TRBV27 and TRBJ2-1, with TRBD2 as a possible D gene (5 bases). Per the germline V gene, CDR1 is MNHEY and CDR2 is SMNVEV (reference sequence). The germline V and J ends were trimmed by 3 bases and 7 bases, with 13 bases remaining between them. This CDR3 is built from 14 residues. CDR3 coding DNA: TGTGCCAGCAGTTTTCCTAGCCGGGTTAATGAGCAGTTCTTC. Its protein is CASSFPSRVNEQFF.

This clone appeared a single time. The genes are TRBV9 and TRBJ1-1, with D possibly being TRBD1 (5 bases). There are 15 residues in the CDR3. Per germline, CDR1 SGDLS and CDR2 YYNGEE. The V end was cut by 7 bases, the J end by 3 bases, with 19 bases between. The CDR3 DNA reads TGTGCCAGCGGGGCCCTGGACATAACCTACACTGAAGCTTTCTTT. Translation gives CASGALDITYTEAFF.